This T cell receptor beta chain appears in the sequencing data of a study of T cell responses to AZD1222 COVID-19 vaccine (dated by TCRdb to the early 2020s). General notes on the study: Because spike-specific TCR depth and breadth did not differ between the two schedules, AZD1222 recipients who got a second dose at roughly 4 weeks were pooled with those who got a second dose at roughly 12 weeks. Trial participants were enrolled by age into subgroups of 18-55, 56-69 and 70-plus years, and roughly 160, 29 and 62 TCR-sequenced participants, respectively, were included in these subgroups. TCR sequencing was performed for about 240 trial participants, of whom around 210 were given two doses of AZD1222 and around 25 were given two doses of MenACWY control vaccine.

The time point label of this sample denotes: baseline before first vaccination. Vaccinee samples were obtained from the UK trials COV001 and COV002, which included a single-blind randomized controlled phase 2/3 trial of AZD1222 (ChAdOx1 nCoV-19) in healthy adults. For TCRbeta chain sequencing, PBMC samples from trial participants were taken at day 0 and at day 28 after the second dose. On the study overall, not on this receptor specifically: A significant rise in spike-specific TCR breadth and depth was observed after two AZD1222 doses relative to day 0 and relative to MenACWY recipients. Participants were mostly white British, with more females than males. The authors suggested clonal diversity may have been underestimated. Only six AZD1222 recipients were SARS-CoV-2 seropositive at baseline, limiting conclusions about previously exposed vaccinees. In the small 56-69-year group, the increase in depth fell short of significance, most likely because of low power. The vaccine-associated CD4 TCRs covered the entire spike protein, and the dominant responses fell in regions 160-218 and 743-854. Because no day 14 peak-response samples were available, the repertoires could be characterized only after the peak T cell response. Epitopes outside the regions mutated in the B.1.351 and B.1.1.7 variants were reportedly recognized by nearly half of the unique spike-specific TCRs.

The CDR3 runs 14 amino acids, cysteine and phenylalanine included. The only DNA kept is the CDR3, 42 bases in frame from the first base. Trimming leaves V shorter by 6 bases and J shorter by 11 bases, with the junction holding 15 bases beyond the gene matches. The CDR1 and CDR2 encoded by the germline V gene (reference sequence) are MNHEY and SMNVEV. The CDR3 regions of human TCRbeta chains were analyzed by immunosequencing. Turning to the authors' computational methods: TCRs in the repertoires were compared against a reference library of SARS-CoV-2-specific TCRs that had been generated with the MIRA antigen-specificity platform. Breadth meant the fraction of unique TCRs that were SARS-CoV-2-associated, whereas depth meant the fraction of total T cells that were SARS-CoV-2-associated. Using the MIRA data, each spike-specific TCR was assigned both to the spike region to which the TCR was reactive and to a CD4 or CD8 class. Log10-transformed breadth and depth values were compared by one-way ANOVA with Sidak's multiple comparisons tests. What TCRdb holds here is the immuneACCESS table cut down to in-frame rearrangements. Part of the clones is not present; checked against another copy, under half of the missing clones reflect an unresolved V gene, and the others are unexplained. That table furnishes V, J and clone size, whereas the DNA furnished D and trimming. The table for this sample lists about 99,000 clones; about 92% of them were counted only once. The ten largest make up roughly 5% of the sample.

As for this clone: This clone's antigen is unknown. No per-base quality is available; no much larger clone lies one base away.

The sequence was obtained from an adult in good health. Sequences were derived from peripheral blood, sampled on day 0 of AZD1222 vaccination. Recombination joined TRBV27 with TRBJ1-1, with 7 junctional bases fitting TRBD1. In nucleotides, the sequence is TGTGCCAGCAGGAGCTTTAGACAGGGTCGTGGGGCTTTCTTT. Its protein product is CASRSFRQGRGAFF.